This T cell receptor beta chain was sequenced for a study of cytomegalovirus exposure and HLA in healthy donors. Study-level information: Early release data held roughly 90 million unique TCRs from HLA-typed donors. The study's findings and limits: The productive fraction for most TCR beta V segments was about 90% or about 30% in an earlier analysis.

Germline V gene lookup returns CDR1 SGHTA and CDR2 FQGNSA. Trimming cost V 4 bases and J 1 base, with 8 bases left between them. The CDR3 totals 14 residues. In the PCR, 60 Vbeta and 13 Jbeta primers were used. Original processing methods: A later analysis tallied about 80 million unique TCR beta chains, around 10 million of them shared. Assay: immunoSEQ multiplex PCR; the TCRdb copy retains only in-frame clones and omits some. That table is the source of V, J and clone size, and D and trimming were worked out from the DNA. The sample consists of approximately 100,000 clones, 74% of them appearing once. As regards this clone: The antigen remains undetermined.

The material sequenced was PBMCs. This clonotype was obtained from a human donor in good health. The rearrangement links TRBV7-2 to TRBJ1-5; D possibly corresponds to TRBD1 (6 bases). The CDR3 DNA reads TGTGCCAGCAGCTCCCAGGGGAGCAATCAGCCCCAGCATTTT. Its translation: CASSSQGSNQPQHF.